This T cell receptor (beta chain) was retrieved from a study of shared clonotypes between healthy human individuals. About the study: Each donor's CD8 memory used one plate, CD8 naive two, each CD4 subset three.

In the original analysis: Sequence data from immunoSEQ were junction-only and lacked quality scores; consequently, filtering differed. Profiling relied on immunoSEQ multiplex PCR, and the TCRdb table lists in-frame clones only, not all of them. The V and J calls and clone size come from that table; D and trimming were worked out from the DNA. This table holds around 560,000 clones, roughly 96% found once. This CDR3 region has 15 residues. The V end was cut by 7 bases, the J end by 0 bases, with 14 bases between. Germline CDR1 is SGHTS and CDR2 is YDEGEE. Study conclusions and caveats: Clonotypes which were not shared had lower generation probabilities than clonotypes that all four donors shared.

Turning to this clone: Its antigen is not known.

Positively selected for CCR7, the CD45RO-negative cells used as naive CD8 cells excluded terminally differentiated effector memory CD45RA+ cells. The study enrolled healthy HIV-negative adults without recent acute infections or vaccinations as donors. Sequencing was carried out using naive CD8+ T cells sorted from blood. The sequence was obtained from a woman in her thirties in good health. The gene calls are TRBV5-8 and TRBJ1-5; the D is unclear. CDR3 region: CASGMRGISNQPQHF. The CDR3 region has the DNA TGTGCCAGCGGGATGCGGGGTATTAGCAATCAGCCCCAGCATTTT.